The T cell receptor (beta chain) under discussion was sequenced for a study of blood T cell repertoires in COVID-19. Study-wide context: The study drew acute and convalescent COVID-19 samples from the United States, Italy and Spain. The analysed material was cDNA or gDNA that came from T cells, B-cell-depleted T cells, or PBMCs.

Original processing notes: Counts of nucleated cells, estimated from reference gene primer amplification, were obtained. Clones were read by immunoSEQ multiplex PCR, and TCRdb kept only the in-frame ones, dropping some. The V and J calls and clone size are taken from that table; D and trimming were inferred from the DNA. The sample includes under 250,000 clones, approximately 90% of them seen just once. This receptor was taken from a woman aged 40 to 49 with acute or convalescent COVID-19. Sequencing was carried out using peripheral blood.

As DNA, the CDR3 is TGTGCCAGCAGTGAATACTATGGCGGAGCCTCTGGAAACACCATATATTTT. Translated: CASSEYYGGASGNTIYF. J is TRBJ1-3 and V is TRBV25-1; the D is unclear. There are 17 residues in the CDR3. The germline V gene has CDR1 MGHDK and CDR2 SYGVNS. Trimming left V 0 bases short and J 0 bases short, with 12 bases between.